This TCR beta chain was captured by sequencing in a study of cytomegalovirus exposure and HLA in healthy donors (dated by TCRdb to about 2017). At the level of the whole study: In an earlier analysis of some 610 of the donors, 276 Gb of sequence data and just under 120 million unique TCR beta sequences from roughly 200 million T cells were reported. Roughly 300 gigabases of sequencing data and tens of millions of unique TCR sequences were included in an early release covering about 700 HLA-typed donors. Among the approximately 420 genotyped donors, around 81% belonged to the genetic ancestry cluster associated with self-reported Caucasian donors. The study was designed to test whether signatures of past pathogen exposure could be identified by cataloging public T cell receptors. Using immunosequencing, the study profiled T cell repertoires from roughly 650 subjects and related those repertoires to cytomegalovirus serostatus. Besides the first cohort of approximately 670 subjects, a separate validation cohort made up of 120 different subjects was used. To predict cytomegalovirus infection status, the study combined high-throughput TCR immunosequencing, statistical association of individual TCRs with disease status, and machine learning. In a later analysis, previously published TCR beta repertoires from 500 to 750 donors were re-analyzed and high-resolution HLA genotyping was added so that TCR occurrence patterns could be studied. The later analysis used no new phenotypic data to find candidate immune exposures, relying instead on TCR beta sequences and their occurrence across donors. An earlier analysis of several hundred of the donors applied high-throughput TCR beta sequencing to assess whether each TCR beta V gene segment acted as functional or pseudogenic. Donor age, sex, ethnicity and CMV serostatus were compiled together with the repertoire data. A later genetic analysis took genome-wide SNP genotypes for 398 of the 666 donors and used that subset as a discovery cohort. All discovery cohort repertoires had been generated on a single sequencing platform. Class I and class II HLA loci were covered by the typing at four-digit resolution. The number of typed donors differed by locus: roughly 629-630 for A, B, C, DRB1 and DQB1; some 500 for DQA1; about 600 for DPA1; and about 470 for DPB1. Roughly 5 DR-DQ haplotypes were treated as single units for association and clustering because of strong linkage in the cohort. Across about 380 genotyped donors of the cohort, an average of about 240,000 unique TCR beta nucleotide sequences per donor were sequenced, and approximately 17% of those sequences were non-productive. Paper-wide results and their limitations: CMV serostatus was the only immune exposure information available for the cohort. Cytomegalovirus status was reported to be diagnosed by the classifier with high specificity and sensitivity in both the original and validation cohorts. The authors suggested that the approach could potentially be generalized to other disease states and immunological phenotypes. Because the 87-base-pair reads could not distinguish some IMGT-functional V segments, including TRBV6-2 and TRBV6-3, those segments were excluded. In a later analysis, most CMV-associated TCR beta chains were found to appear HLA-restricted, with HLA associations seemingly driven largely by CMV exposure. In an earlier analysis of some 500 of the donors, most TCR beta V segments appeared in productive rearrangements about 90% or about 30% of the time, broadly matching IMGT annotations. V-gene and J-gene trimming of TCR beta chains was associated with a missense DCLRE1C variant in a later genetic analysis, and the association was replicated in an independent cohort. Because counts were too low, under 20 rarely observed V segments, including chromosome 9 orphons, were left out of the earlier analysis of 587 of the donors. A further reported finding was that TCR beta sequences accurately predicted the HLA-A and HLA-B alleles for most subjects in the first cohort. A few of the identified cytomegalovirus-associated TCR beta chains were confirmed in vitro to be specific for cytomegalovirus antigens. In a later analysis, several top co-occurrence clusters were reported to appear linked to parvovirus B19, influenza, CMV and Epstein-Barr virus. Assigning TCR associations to individual alleles was difficult when HLA alleles, especially DR and DQ, strongly co-occurred. Roughly uniform sequencing depth across donors was assumed in presence/absence analyses, although this assumption may not hold. A later genetic analysis reported fewer N-insertions in productive TCRs among donors in an Asian-associated ancestry cluster than the roughly 720-donor mean. HLA typing was unavailable for some donors at each locus, so association tests used only the typed subset. The cohort was sequenced for TCR beta chains only, and without alpha or paired-chain data the features that could be detected were limited. The sequencing pipeline was judged likely to have produced a cluster of highly shared sequence variants as a technical artifact. Specific HLA alleles were associated with 15,000 to 20,000 TCR beta sequences at a false discovery rate of 0.05 in a later analysis. In a later analysis, HLA-associated TCR beta chains showed more clonal expansion and lower generation probabilities than non-associated chains that were equally common. Correlated functional status among segregating V segments might reflect linkage disequilibrium, but an unknown experimental factor could not be ruled out. Across donors, most TCR sequences were observed very rarely, whereas some public TCRs were present in many individuals. A total of fewer than 200 TCR beta chains were listed by the study as associated with cytomegalovirus. In a later analysis, TCR association rates were found to vary across HLA loci, with the most associated TCRs seen for DRB1 alleles and the fewest for HLA-C alleles.

This clone was found once. Its antigen target is currently unknown. Per-nucleotide qualities are absent, and no much larger clonotype sits a single base away. Libraries were made using the immunoSEQ multiplex PCR assay. For the multiplex PCR, a mixture combining 60 forward primers for TCR Vbeta segments and 13 reverse primers for TCR Jbeta segments was used. A multiplex PCR assay on genomic DNA amplified the CDR3 region of rearranged TCR beta genes. Amplified TCR beta libraries were sequenced as 87-base-pair reads on the Illumina HiSeq System. In the source study's methods: Across the 600 to 700 repertoires, a later analysis counted 80 million or so unique TCR beta chains, approximately 12 million of which were shared by at least two donors. To remove PCR and sequencing errors, raw reads were error-corrected and collapsed into unique sequences using a nearest-neighbor algorithm that merged closely related sequences. V, D and J gene segments were assigned by aligning CDR3 sequences to IMGT reference sequences. For a sequence to be retained, at least a six-nucleotide match to both a V gene segment and a J gene segment was required. Rearrangements were called productive when the CDR3 lacked stop codons and stayed in frame with V and J; all others were non-productive. CDR3 was defined by IMGT convention, running from the second conserved V-encoded cysteine to the conserved J-encoded phenylalanine. The earlier analysis of around 640 of the donors excluded sequences that lacked an unambiguous match to a single V gene segment. In an earlier analysis of a few hundred of the donors, a V segment was called functional when productive rearrangements were above 56.7%, and segregating when the standard deviation between donors exceeded 5%. A statistical classification framework was developed to diagnose cytomegalovirus status using the catalog of TCR beta chain sequences. V and J gene assignment, in a later analysis, came from comparing TCR nucleotide sequences with IMGT/GENE-DB human TR gene sequences. In a later analysis, CDR3 sequences and most-parsimonious VDJ recombination scenarios were assigned using the TCRdist pipeline. In a later analysis, each TCR beta chain was defined by its CDR3 amino acid sequence together with its V-gene family, and reads lacking a unique V-gene family were excluded. As a way to deal with suspected cross-contamination and a sequencing artifact, a later analysis dropped 450 to 600 nucleotide sequences that were highly shared and had low generation probability. A later analysis calculated a clonal expansion index for each public chain from normalized within-repertoire ranks of inferred template counts. In a later analysis, generation probabilities were computed using a VDJ recombination model fitted to out-of-frame rearrangements, and the results were checked against IGoR. In a later analysis, hypergeometric tests were used to score TCR-TCR, TCR-HLA and TCR-CMV co-occurrence, with a repertoire-size bias correction applied to TCR pairs. False discovery rates were estimated in a later analysis by permuting HLA or CMV assignments 20 times. In a later analysis, co-occurring TCRs were grouped using DBSCAN, with TCRdist sequence similarity added in when clustering inside HLA-allele-positive subsets. Repertoires with fewer than 30,000 or more than 120,000 public chains, plus five repertoires with anomalous nucleotide sharing, were excluded from co-occurrence clustering. Held by TCRdb, this immuneACCESS table contains in-frame sequences only and omits some clones. Under half of the omission traces to an unresolved V gene where checked; the cause of the rest is unknown. V and J calls plus clone size are reproduced from that table; the DNA served to infer D and trimming. This sample holds some 70,000 clones; around 82% were observed only once. Of the sample, 1.9% falls within the top ten clones.

The cohort comprised more than 550 healthy bone marrow donors. All cohort members were sampled while nominally healthy, although unrecorded immune exposures were likely present. The donor was CMV seronegative and belonged to the group of 320 or so seronegative cohort members. A peripheral blood sample was collected from each donor, and TCR beta sequencing was performed on peripheral blood mononuclear cells. Genomic DNA extraction from the blood cell samples was performed with the Qiagen DNeasy Blood Extraction Kit. The CDR3 starts with the cysteine, ends with the phenylalanine, and has 14 residues. Kept here is only the CDR3 DNA, which spans 42 bases and is read in frame from base 1. Per the germline V gene, MNHEY is the CDR1 and SVGAGI is the CDR2. V trim: 5 bases; J trim: 4 bases; unmatched bases: 6.

Here the chain combines TRBV6-5 and TRBJ1-2; 8 central nucleotides agree with TRBD1. The sequence came from a man younger than 35 in good health and CMV-seronegative. Input material: PBMCs. The CDR3 in this case is CASSREDRAYGYTF. The DNA sequence is given as TGTGCCAGCAGTCGAGAGGACAGGGCCTATGGCTACACCTTC.